This T cell receptor beta chain was identified during a study of T-cell memory formation after mild COVID-19. The CDR3 covers 14 residues. Germline V gene lookup returns CDR1 MNHEY and CDR2 SVGAGI. The germline V and J ends were trimmed by 8 bases and 1 base, with 11 bases remaining between them. TCRdb used MiXCR to reprocess the 5' RACE reads, holding one entry per CDR3 protein. The table records roughly 80,000 distinct CDR3 sequences, approximately 25% of them present only once. This rearrangement joins TRBV6-5 to TRBJ2-2; D is possibly TRBD1 (6 bases). The sample comprised PBMCs or a T cell subset sorted from them (not recorded which). The clonotype comes from a man aged 18 to 35 who had mild COVID-19 (a few samples of this study predate the infection). Cell type and time point are not known. For the CDR3, the DNA is TGTGCCAGCGGGACATCAGTGAACACCGGGGAGCTGTTTTTT. Its translation: CASGTSVNTGELFF.